Listed below are T cell receptor beta chains from one sample, sequenced in a study of blood T cell repertoires in COVID-19. The assay was immunoSEQ multiplex PCR, and TCRdb's table has in-frame clones only and misses some. The table has over 70,000 clones, about 77% seen once. Source material: peripheral blood. The receptor source for this set is a woman of 80 years or more with acute or convalescent COVID-19. Each CDR3 is given with its conserved first and last residue. Each record gives: J gene, D gene, clone size, CDR3 length, V gene, CDR3 protein, CDR3 DNA. The D gene is left open where the match is weak. Not all rows give a size; the values are once, few, many and, for expanded clones, a class.

TRBJ2-7 TRBD1 NA 16 TRBV7-2 CASRLEGAGSAYEQYF TGTGCCAGCAGATTAGAGGGGGCCGGCAGTGCCTACGAGCAGTACTTC
TRBJ1-2 NA NA 13 TRBV12-3/TRBV12-4 CAILGARYYGYTF TGTGCCATCCTGGGGGCCAGGTACTATGGCTACACCTTC
TRBJ2-1 NA NA 15 TRBV6-5 CASYFLKSGYNEQFF TGTGCCAGCTACTTCCTAAAGTCGGGTTACAATGAGCAGTTCTTC
TRBJ1-4 TRBD1 NA 14 TRBV5-8 CASSLRQGGEKLFF TGTGCCAGCAGCTTGAGGCAGGGGGGTGAAAAACTGTTTTTT
TRBJ2-1 TRBD2 NA 15 TRBV2 CASRDDLAGAGEQFF TGTGCCAGCAGGGATGATCTAGCGGGAGCGGGGGAGCAGTTCTTC
TRBJ1-3 NA NA 18 TRBV4-3 CASSQESPGGVYGNTIYF TGCGCCAGCAGCCAAGAAAGTCCCGGGGGAGTTTACGGAAACACCATATATTTT
TRBJ2-7 NA NA 14 TRBV30 CAWSFQGGTYEQYF TGTGCCTGGAGTTTTCAGGGGGGTACCTACGAGCAGTACTTC
TRBJ1-1 NA NA 14 TRBV7-9 CASSPSGAPTEAFF TGTGCCAGCAGCCCTAGCGGGGCGCCCACTGAAGCTTTCTTT
TRBJ1-2 NA NA 16 TRBV29-1 CSATLSQNSRIYGYTF TGCAGCGCCACTTTGTCCCAAAACAGCCGGATATACGGCTACACCTTC
TRBJ2-7 TRBD1 once 18 TRBV5-5 CASSLLHRSGQGRYEQYF TGTGCCAGCAGCTTGCTACACCGTTCGGGACAGGGACGGTACGAGCAGTACTTC
TRBJ1-5 NA NA 16 TRBV19 CASKGTGMGSNQPQHF TGTGCCAGCAAAGGAACAGGGATGGGGAGCAATCAGCCCCAGCATTTT
TRBJ2-7 NA NA 13 TRBV7-2 CASSFTASYEQYF TGTGCCAGCAGCTTTACAGCCTCCTACGAGCAGTACTTC
TRBJ2-1 TRBD2 NA 15 TRBV24-1 CATSTGTSGYNEQFF TGTGCCACCAGTACTGGGACTAGCGGATACAATGAGCAGTTCTTC
TRBJ1-2 TRBD1 NA 14 TRBV19 CASGTGGVPNGYTF TGTGCCAGTGGCACAGGGGGCGTCCCCAATGGCTACACCTTC
TRBJ2-2 TRBD2 few 14 TRBV2 CTSGRGVVTGELFF TGTACCAGCGGACGGGGGGTGGTCACCGGGGAGCTGTTTTTT
TRBJ2-3 TRBD1 NA 15 TRBV28 CASSLGTGGTDTQYF TGTGCCAGCAGTTTGGGGACAGGGGGCACAGATACGCAGTATTTT
TRBJ2-3 NA NA 14 TRBV2 CASSGRTITDTQYF TGTGCCAGCAGTGGGCGGACTATCACAGATACGCAGTATTTT
TRBJ2-1 TRBD2 NA 14 TRBV7-3 CASSPGLASQRQFF TGTGCCAGCAGCCCGGGACTAGCGTCCCAACGGCAGTTCTTC